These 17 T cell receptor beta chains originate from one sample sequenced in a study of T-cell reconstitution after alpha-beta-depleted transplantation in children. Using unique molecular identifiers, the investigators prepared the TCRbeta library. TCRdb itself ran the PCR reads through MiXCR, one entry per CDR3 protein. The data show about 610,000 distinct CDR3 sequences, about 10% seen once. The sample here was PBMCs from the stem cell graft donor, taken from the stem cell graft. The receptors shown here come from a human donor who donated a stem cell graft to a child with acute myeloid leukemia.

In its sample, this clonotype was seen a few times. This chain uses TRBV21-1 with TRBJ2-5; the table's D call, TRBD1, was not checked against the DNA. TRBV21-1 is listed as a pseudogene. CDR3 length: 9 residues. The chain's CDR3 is CALSGAQYF. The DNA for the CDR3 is TGTGCCCTATCCGGGGCCCAGTACTTC.

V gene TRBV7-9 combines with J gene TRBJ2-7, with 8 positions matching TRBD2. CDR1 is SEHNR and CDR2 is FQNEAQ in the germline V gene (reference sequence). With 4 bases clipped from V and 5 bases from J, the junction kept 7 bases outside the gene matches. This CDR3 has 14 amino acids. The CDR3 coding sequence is TGTGCCAGCAGCTCGACTAGCGAGCCCCACGAGCAGTACTTC. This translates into CASSSTSEPHEQYF.

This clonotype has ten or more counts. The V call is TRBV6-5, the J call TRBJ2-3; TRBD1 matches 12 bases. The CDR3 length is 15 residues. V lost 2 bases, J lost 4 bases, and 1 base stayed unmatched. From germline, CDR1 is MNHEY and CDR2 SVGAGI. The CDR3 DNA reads TGTGCCAGCAGTTACGGGACAGGGGGCGCAGATACGCAGTATTTT. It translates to CASSYGTGGADTQYF.

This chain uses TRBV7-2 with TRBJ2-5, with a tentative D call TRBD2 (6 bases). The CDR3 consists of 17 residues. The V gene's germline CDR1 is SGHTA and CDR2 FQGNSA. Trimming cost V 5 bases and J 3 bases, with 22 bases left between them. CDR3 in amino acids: CASSLTRLVGAKETQYF. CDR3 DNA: TGTGCCAGCAGCCTAACCCGACTAGTCGGGGCCAAAGAGACCCAGTACTTC.

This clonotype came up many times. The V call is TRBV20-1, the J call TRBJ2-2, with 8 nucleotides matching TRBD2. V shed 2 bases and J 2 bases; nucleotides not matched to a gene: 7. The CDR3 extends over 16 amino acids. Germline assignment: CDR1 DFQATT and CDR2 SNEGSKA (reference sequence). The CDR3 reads CSARKGAGVNTGELFF. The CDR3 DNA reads TGCAGTGCTAGAAAGGGAGCGGGAGTTAACACCGGGGAGCTGTTTTTT.

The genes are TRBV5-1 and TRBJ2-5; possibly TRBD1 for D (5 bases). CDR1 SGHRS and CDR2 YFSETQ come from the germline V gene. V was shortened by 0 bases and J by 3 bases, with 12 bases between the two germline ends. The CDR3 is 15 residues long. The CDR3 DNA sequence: TGCGCCAGCAGCTTGGGGGCAGGGTCCAAAGAGACCCAGTACTTC. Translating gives CASSLGAGSKETQYF. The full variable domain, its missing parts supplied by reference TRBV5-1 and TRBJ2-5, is KAGVTQTPRYLIKTRGQQVTLSCSPISGHRSVSWYQQTPGQGLQFLFEYFSETQRNKGNFPGRFSGRQFSNSRSEMNVSTLELGDSALYLCASSLGAGSKETQYFGPGTRLLVL.

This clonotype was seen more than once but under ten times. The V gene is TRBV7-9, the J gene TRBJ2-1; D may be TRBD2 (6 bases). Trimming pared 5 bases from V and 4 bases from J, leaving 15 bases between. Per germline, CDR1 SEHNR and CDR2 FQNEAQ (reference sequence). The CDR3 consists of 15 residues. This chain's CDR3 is CASSPAPSAYNEQFF. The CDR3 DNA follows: TGTGCCAGCAGCCCCGCGCCTAGCGCGTACAATGAGCAGTTCTTC.

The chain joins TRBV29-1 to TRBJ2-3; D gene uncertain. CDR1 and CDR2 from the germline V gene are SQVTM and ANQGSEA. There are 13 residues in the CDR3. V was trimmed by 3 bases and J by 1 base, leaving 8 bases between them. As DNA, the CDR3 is TGCAGCGTTGACCAGCTTGGCACAGATACGCAGTATTTT. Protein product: CSVDQLGTDTQYF.

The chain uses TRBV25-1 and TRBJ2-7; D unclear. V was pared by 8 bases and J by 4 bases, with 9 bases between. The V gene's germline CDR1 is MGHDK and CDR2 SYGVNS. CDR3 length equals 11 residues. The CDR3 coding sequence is TGTGCCAGCCTCGGTCGGTACGAGCAGTACTTC. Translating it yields CASLGRYEQYF.

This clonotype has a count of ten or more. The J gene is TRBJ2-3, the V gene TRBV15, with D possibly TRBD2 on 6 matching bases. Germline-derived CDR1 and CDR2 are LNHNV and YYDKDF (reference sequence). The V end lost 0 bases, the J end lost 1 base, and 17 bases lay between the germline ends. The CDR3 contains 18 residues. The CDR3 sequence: CATSRDREDQVGTDTQYF. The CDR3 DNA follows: TGTGCCACCAGCAGAGATAGGGAGGATCAAGTCGGCACAGATACGCAGTATTTT.

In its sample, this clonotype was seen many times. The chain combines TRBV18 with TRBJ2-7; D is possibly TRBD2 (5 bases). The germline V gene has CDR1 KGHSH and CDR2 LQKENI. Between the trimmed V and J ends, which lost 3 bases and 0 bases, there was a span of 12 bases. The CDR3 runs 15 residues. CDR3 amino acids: CASSPPPGSSYEQYF. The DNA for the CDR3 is TGTGCCAGCTCACCTCCGCCGGGGAGCTCCTACGAGCAGTACTTC.

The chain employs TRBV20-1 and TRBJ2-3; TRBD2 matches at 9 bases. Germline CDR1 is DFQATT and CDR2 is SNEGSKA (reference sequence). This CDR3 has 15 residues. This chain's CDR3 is CSLTAGGSSTDTQYF. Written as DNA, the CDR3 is TGCAGCCTAACGGCGGGAGGGAGTTCCACAGATACGCAGTATTTT.

The CDR3 region is CASSGQRKNIQYF. The CDR3 bases are TGCGCCAGCTCGGGACAGAGAAAAAACATTCAGTACTTC. The V gene is TRBV5-1, the J gene TRBJ2-4, with 7 bases aligning to TRBD1. Unmatched junction bases numbered 5, after V lost 7 bases and J lost 4 bases. CDR1 is SGHRS, CDR2 YFSETQ, per germline. The CDR3 contains 13 residues.

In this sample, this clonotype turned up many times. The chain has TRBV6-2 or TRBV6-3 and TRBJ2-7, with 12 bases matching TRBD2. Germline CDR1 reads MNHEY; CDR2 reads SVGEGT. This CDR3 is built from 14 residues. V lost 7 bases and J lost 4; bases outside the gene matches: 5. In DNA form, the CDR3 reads TGTGCCAGCACCGCCGGGACTAGCGGGTACGAGCAGTACTTC. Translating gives CASTAGTSGYEQYF.

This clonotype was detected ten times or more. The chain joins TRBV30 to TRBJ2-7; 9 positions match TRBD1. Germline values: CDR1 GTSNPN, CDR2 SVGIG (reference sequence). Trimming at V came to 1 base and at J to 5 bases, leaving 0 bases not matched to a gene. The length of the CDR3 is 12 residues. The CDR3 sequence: CAWSGDRDEQYF. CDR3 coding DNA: TGTGCCTGGAGTGGGGACAGGGACGAGCAGTACTTC.

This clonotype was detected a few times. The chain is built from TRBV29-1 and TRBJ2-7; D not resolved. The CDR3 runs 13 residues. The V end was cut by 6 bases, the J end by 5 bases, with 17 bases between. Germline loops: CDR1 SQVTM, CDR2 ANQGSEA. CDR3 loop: CSVRRPLSDEQYF. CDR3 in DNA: TGCAGCGTACGTAGGCCTCTGTCTGACGAGCAGTACTTC.

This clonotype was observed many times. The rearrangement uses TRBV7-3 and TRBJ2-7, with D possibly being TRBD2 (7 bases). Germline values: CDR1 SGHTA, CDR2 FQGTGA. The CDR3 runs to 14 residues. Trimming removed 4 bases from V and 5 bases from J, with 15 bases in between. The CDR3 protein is CASSSTTGRDEQYF. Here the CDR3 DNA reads TGTGCCAGCAGCTCGACCACAGGGAGGGACGAGCAGTACTTC.